This T cell receptor beta chain was identified during a study of T cell repertoires in cytomegalovirus infection. Across the whole study: Evidence of both CMV infection and a matching HLA type came from public TCR beta signatures.

TCRdb reprocessed the reads with MiXCR, giving one entry per CDR3 protein. The table lists around 170,000 distinct CDR3 sequences, 13% to 15% of them singletons, with more than 20% in the top ten. The sample holds a few counts of this clonotype. This CDR3 is built from 12 residues. Germline assignment: CDR1 SEHNR and CDR2 FQNEAQ (reference sequence). The ends were cut back, 3 bases at V and 5 bases at J, with 7 bases in the middle. The specimen was PBMCs. The rearrangement joins TRBV7-9 to TRBJ1-1; unclear D gene. This TCR came from a human donor in good health (CMV status not recorded). Some clones in this sample may be carry-over from other donors' samples. In nucleotides, the CDR3 is TGTGCCAGCAGCTTTTGGGAAACTGAAGCTTTCTTT. Its translation: CASSFWETEAFF.